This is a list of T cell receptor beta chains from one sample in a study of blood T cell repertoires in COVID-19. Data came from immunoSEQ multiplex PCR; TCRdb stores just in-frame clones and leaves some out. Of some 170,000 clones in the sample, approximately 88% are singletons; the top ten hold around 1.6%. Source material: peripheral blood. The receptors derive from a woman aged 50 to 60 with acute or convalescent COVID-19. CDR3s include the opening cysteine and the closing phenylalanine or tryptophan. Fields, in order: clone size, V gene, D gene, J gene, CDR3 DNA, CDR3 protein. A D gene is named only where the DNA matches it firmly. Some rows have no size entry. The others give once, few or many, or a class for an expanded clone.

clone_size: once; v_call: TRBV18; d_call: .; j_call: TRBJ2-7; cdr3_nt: TGTGCCAGCTCACCCGAGACTAGTTTCGCCTACGAGCAGTACTTC; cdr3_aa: CASSPETSFAYEQYF
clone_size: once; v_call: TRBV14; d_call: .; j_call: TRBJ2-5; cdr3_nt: TGTGCCACCCCGGCAGGGGTCTTTCAAGAGACCCAGTACTTC; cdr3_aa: CATPAGVFQETQYF
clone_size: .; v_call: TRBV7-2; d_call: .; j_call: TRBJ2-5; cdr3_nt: TGTGCCAGCAGCCCGAGCGGGTCAATACAAGAGACCCAGTACTTC; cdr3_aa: CASSPSGSIQETQYF
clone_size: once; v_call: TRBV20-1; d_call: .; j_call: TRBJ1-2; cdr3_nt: TGCAGTGCCCGTTACATCTATGGCTACACCTTC; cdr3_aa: CSARYIYGYTF
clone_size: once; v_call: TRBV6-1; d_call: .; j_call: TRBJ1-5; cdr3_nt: TGTGCCAGCAGTGAAGCTGTATACAATAATCAGCCCCAGCATTTT; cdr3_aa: CASSEAVYNNQPQHF
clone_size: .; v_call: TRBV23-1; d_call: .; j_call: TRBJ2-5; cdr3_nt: TGCGCCAGCAGTCAATCCGAGACACTGCAAGAGACCCAGTACTTC; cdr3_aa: CASSQSETLQETQYF
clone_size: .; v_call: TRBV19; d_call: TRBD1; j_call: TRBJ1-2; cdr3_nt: TGTGCCAGTACCGGGGAAGGGCGGACAGGGTCTGACTATGGCTACACCTTC; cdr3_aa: CASTGEGRTGSDYGYTF
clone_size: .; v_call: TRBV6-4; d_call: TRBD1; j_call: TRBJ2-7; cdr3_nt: TGTGCCAGCAGTGACTCGAATCGGACAGGGCTCGACGAGCAGTACTTC; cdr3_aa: CASSDSNRTGLDEQYF
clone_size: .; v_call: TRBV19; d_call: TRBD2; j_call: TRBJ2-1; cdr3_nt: TGTGCCAGTAGCCGTCCCCTAGCGGAGATCAATGAGCAGTTCTTC; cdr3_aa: CASSRPLAEINEQFF
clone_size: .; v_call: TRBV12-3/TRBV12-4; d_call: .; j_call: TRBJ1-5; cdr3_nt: TGTGCCAGCAAGCAGGGGAATCAGCCCCAGCATTTT; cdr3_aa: CASKQGNQPQHF
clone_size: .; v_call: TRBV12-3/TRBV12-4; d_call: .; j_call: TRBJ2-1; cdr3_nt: TGTGCCAGCAGGGGCGTTGAGCAGTTCTTC; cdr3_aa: CASRGVEQFF
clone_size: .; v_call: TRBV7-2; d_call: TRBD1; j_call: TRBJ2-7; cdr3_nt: TGTGCCAGCAGCTTATTGGGACAGGGGGTCGTCGAGCAGTACTTC; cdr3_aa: CASSLLGQGVVEQYF
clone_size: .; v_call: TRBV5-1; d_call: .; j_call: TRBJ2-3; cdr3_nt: TGCGCCAGCAGCTTGCCCGAGGGATCAGATACGCAGTATTTT; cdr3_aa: CASSLPEGSDTQYF
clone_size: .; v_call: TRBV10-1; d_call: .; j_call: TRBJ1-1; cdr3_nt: TGCGCCAGCAGTGAGTCCAGAGGTGTTCCTGAAGCTTTCTTT; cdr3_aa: CASSESRGVPEAFF
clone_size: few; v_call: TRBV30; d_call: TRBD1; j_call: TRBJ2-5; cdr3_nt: TGTGCCTGGGTACGGGACAGGGGAATACGAGAGACCCAGTACTTC; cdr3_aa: CAWVRDRGIRETQYF
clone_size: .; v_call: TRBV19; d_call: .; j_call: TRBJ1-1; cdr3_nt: TGTGCCAGTAGTACCCAGGGATCGACTGAAGCTTTCTTT; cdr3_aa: CASSTQGSTEAFF
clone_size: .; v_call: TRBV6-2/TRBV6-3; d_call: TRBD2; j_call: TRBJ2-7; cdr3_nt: TGTGCCAGCAGTTACTTCCCTGGACTAGCGGGGGACTCCTACGAGCAGTACTTC; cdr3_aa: CASSYFPGLAGDSYEQYF
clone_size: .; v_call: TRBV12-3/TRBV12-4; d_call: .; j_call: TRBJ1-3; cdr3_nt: TGTGCCAGCAGTTTAAGAGGGGGAAACACCATATATTTT; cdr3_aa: CASSLRGGNTIYF
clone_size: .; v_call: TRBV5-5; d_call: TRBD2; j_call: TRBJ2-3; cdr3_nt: TGTGCCAGCAGCTTTAGCGGGGGGCCGGCAGATACGCAGTATTTT; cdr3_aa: CASSFSGGPADTQYF
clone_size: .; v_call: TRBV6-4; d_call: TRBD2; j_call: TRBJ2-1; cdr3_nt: TGTGCCAGCAGTCTCCGGGAGGATGACAATGAGCAGTTCTTC; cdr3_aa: CASSLREDDNEQFF
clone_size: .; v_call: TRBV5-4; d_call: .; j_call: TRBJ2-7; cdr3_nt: TGTGCCAGCAGCTTAGCAGGGGAGATTGGCTACGAGCAGTACTTC; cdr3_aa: CASSLAGEIGYEQYF
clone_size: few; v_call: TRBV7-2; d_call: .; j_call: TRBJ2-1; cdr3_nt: TGTGCCAGCAGCTTCCCCTCGACCTGGGCGGAGCAGTTCTTC; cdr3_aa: CASSFPSTWAEQFF
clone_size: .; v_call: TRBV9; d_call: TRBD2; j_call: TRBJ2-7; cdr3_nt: TGTGCCAGCAGTGCGGGACTAGCGCCCCACGAGCAGTACTTC; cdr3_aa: CASSAGLAPHEQYF
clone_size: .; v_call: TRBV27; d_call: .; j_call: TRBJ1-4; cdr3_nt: TGTGCCAGCAGTCGGGCAACTAATGAAAAACTGTTTTTT; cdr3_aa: CASSRATNEKLFF